This passage covers 5 T cell receptor beta chains from one sample sequenced in a study of spatial heterogeneity in lung cancer. Time point reported: sample taken at primary tumor resection. Without sorting, whole RNA was sequenced from tumor, nontumor lung or frozen PBMC. Each CDR3 protein gets one entry after TCRdb re-called the 5' RACE reads with MiXCR. This sample has tens of thousands of distinct CDR3 sequences, with less than 5.5% found just once. The specimen comprised PBMCs, sampled at surgery. Receptors originate from a female donor with early-stage non-small cell lung cancer.

In its sample, this clonotype was seen many times. The chain couples TRBV29-1 to TRBJ2-5, with 12 bases that match TRBD1. Germline assignment: CDR1 SQVTM and CDR2 ANQGSEA. CDR3 length: 15 amino acids. V was pared by 1 base and J by 5 bases, with 5 bases of the junction left unmatched. The CDR3 loop reads CSVEGGTGGRETQYF. The CDR3 DNA is TGCAGCGTTGAAGGCGGGACAGGGGGCAGGGAGACCCAGTACTTC.

This clonotype was seen more than once but under ten times. This rearrangement joins TRBV20-1 to TRBJ2-2; 9 nucleotides match TRBD2. Germline V lookup: CDR1 DFQATT, CDR2 SNEGSKA (reference sequence). The CDR3 spans 15 residues. J lost 6 bases, V lost 5 bases, and 10 bases had no gene match. The CDR3, as DNA: TGCAGTGCTGTCTCCGGAGTAGCGGGGGCCGGGGAGCTGTTTTTT. As protein: CSAVSGVAGAGELFF.

This clonotype was counted between two and nine times. V and J are TRBV13 and TRBJ1-1; a weak D match, TRBD1 (5 bases). Germline V lookup: CDR1 PRHDT, CDR2 FYEKMQ (reference sequence). The V end lost 5 bases, the J end lost 7 bases, and 11 bases lay between the germline ends. The CDR3 is 12 amino acids. In DNA, the CDR3 is TGTGCCAGCAGCCAGGACACCTTTGAAGCTTTCTTT. It encodes CASSQDTFEAFF. Together with reference TRBV13 and TRBJ1-1, the CDR3 gives the full variable domain: AAGVIQSPRHLIKEKRETATLKCYPIPRHDTVYWYQQGPGQDPQFLISFYEKMQSDKGSIPDRFSAQQFSDYHSELNMSSLELGDSALYFCASSQDTFEAFFGQGTRLTVV.

The CDR3 DNA reads TGTGCCAGCAGCTTATCGGCATCCTTGGAGGGCTACACCTTC. Its protein product is CASSLSASLEGYTF. The rearrangement links TRBV7-2 to TRBJ1-2; unclear D gene. From germline, CDR1 is SGHTA and CDR2 FQGNSA. Trimming left V 2 bases short and J 8 bases short, with 15 bases between. There are 14 residues in the CDR3.

This clonotype was counted many times. J is TRBJ1-1 and V is TRBV28; the D is unclear. V shed 6 bases and J shed 2 bases, with 10 bases lying between them. The CDR3 runs to 13 residues. The V gene's germline CDR1 is MDHEN and CDR2 SYDVKM. The CDR3 region is CASSIGRNTEAFF. The CDR3 nucleotides read TGTGCCAGCAGCATAGGTAGAAACACTGAAGCTTTCTTT.